This T cell receptor beta chain was obtained from a study of identical twins (dated by TCRdb to the mid-2010s). General notes on the study: To test whether fetal clonotypes persist, the study used deep sequencing on TCR alpha and beta repertoires from monozygotic twins, unrelated adults of various ages, and cord blood. To rule out contamination, the twin experiments were replicated at different times with different library preparation protocols.

Every donor was a healthy Caucasian. Three pairs of female monozygotic twins, all aged roughly 18 to 29 years, made up the twin cohort. The RNA used for TCR libraries was isolated from peripheral blood mononuclear cells. Study-level results and caveats: In monozygotic twins, recombination models systematically underestimated out-of-frame TCR alpha sharing, but the models matched the sharing seen between unrelated individuals. Compared with coincidental sharing between unrelated individuals, an excess of low generation-probability sequences was observed among out-of-frame TCR alpha sequences shared between twins. Because the same donors could not be followed over many years, conclusions were based on cross-sectional statistical analysis. The excess sharing between twins in beta out-of-frame sequences was weaker because fewer shared sequences reduced the signal-to-noise ratio. Zero-insertion analyses could be partly confounded by invariant T cells such as MAIT and iNKT, though diverse VJ usage argued against such confounding for most clonotypes. Fewer insertions were carried by abundant cord blood beta clonotypes, a similar but weaker trend appeared in young adult naive repertoires, and no such trend appeared in memory repertoires.

Worth noting for this clonotype: Its antigen is unknown. It has no much larger one-base neighbor in the sample; base qualities were not kept.

The receptor library was made with 5' RACE. Instrument used: Illumina HiSeq 2000. A universal primer binding site was introduced by template switching, and a unique molecular identifier was present in the final cDNA, enabling accurate counting of TCR cDNA molecules. Specific primers in the conserved constant-segment region were used to synthesize first-strand cDNA for TCR alpha and beta chains. To control for contamination, every cDNA library was double barcoded, receiving both a SMART-Mk sample barcode and Illumina barcodes. TruSeq adapter sequences along with Illumina sample barcodes were introduced in two successive PCR steps. Sequencing of the TCR alpha and beta cDNA libraries was done on the Illumina HiSeq platform using custom primers. The study's own analysis went as follows. Raw reads were processed with MiGEC to extract unique molecular identifiers, and MiXCR was used to determine CDR3 positions. For each individual, recombination models were inferred using an EM algorithm with the repgenHMM and IGoR tools. Shared clonotypes were analyzed with the tcR package in R, and sharing was normalized by the product of cloneset sizes. Out-of-frame nonproductive sequences were analyzed to study raw recombination free of thymic and clonal selection effects. In TCRdb, the public reads were trimmed at Q25 with fastp and aligned with MiXCR, with productive beta chains retained. Rows are unified per CDR3 protein, each entry keeping the most common DNA and genes. What appears here as the V and J calls and clone size reflects TCRdb's work, not the paper's. For this sample the table gives under 800,000 distinct CDR3 sequences, of which around 20% were detected only once. Approximately 4.3% of the sample is held by the ten biggest clonotypes.

The data also belong to a second study, concerning T cells expressing NK-cell markers. The second investigation adds: In sorted CD3+CD56+NKG2C+, CD3+CD56+NKG2C- and CD3+CD56-NKG2C+ T-cell subsets from about 8 donors, TCR beta-chain repertoires were profiled. Seven of the eight sequenced donors were HCMV-seropositive and one was HCMV-seronegative. In several experiments an anti-gammadeltaTCR antibody was added to restrict sorting to alphabetaTCR-expressing T cells. In five to seven donors, the dominant CD3+CD56+NKG2C+ clonotypes were among the top 10 CD8+ clonotypes and accounted for about 1.0-7.5% of CD8+ T cells. Those dominant clonotypes were again the most abundant among CD3+CD56-NKG2C+ cells in four donors, at about 28.3-65%. Whether the expanded NKG2C-expressing T cell clones were specific for HCMV antigens was left unclear. The study sequenced eight donors, all healthy volunteers chosen at random: three men and five women. HCMV serostatus was determined by detecting HCMV-specific IgG in serum with a commercial ELISA kit. For over five donors, bulk peripheral blood T-cell repertoires were also sequenced from unsorted PBMC. MIGEC handled demultiplexing of the reads and grouping by UMI, while MiTCR was used to assemble and quantify clonotypes. To remove erroneous sequences, TCR cDNA sequences were retained only when supported by two or more reads. The tcR package was used for downstream repertoire analysis, with clonotypes matched between fractions based on CDR3 nucleotide sequence plus V segment. VDJmatch was used to annotate antigen specificity against VDJdb, with one amino acid substitution in CDR3 allowed.

The TCR sequence derives from a woman between 18 and 29 years old in good health. The sequenced sample consisted of PBMCs.

The nucleotide sequence reads as follows: TGTGCCACCAGCACTAGAGGGGCCCAGCGGGCAACCTACGAGCAGTACTTC. Its amino acids are CATSTRGAQRATYEQYF. The chain couples TRBV15 to TRBJ2-7, with a tentative D gene TRBD2 over 6 matching bases. The CDR3 runs 17 residues from the cysteine to the phenylalanine. The kept DNA is CDR3 alone, 51 bases in frame from the first base. V is cut by 4 bases and J by 2 bases, and the space between the germline ends is 21 bases. Based on the germline V gene (reference sequence), the CDR1 and CDR2 sequences are LNHNV and YYDKDF.